The entry below gives a single T cell receptor beta chain sequence along with its context. The antigen remains unidentified. This sample stems from a study of vaccination and CD4 T cells after COVID-19. At the level of the study: Two of the convalescents were Hispanic, and convalescents were six males and four females. Control wells got either CEFX epitopes, HIV-1 Nef peptides, or no peptide at all.

The Oncomine TCR Beta short-read assay was applied to DNA of cultured CD4+ T cells. MiXCR was run by TCRdb on the PCR reads, yielding one entry per CDR3 protein. The sample has 15,000 to 20,000 distinct CDR3 sequences; approximately 35% are singletons. V lost 2 bases and J lost 0, with 7 bases in between. This CDR3 contains 14 residues. Treatment indicated: 10-day PBMC culture with coronavirus spike peptide pools or control peptides (ViraFEST assay). The V and J genes are TRBV12-3 or TRBV12-4 and TRBJ2-5; D uncertain. This clonotype was sampled from a human donor who received a COVID-19 vaccine. The material sequenced was CD4+ T cells from blood, cultured in vitro, taken before SARS-CoV-2 vaccination. The CDR3: CASSLSAYQETQYF. CDR3 nucleotide sequence: TGTGCCAGCAGTTTATCGGCGTACCAAGAGACCCAGTACTTC.